These 8 T cell receptor beta chains originate from one sample sequenced in a study of CD4 T cells in relation to SARS-CoV-2 and coronaviruses. Generated by immunoSEQ multiplex PCR, the TCRdb table keeps only in-frame clones and is missing some. The sample yields 27,000 or so clones, just under 75% seen once. What these receptors recognize is not known. Unexposed donor CD4+ T cells date from 2011-2018, before the COVID-19 pandemic. The cells were cultured for about ten days before CD4+ T cells were isolated. The sample was CD4+ T cells from PBMCs, cultured in vitro. The receptor source for this set is a human donor in good health.

V and J are TRBV11-2 and TRBJ2-1; no clear D gene. Germline values: CDR1 SGHAT, CDR2 FQNNGV. The CDR3 covers 11 residues. Trimming stripped 6 bases from V and 5 bases from J, with 5 bases between. CDR3 nucleotide sequence: TGTGCCAGCAGGCTTCACAATGAGCAGTTCTTC. Its protein product is CASRLHNEQFF.

This clone was detected a few times. V and J are TRBV11-3 and TRBJ1-1; D gene ambiguous. Germline V gene data show CDR1 as SGHNT and CDR2 as YENEEA. This CDR3 has 13 amino acids. Trimming cost V 5 bases and J 9 bases, with 16 bases left between them. The CDR3 sequence is CASSTVLGSQAFF. In nucleotides, the CDR3 is TGTGCCAGCAGCACAGTACTGGGATCGCAAGCTTTCTTT.

This clone was observed a handful of times. CDR3 coding DNA: TGCGCCAGCAGTGACGGGACACCGTACAATGAGCAGTTCTTC. It translates to CASSDGTPYNEQFF. The chain links TRBV10-1 to TRBJ2-1; the D gene is possibly TRBD1 (6 bases). The CDR3 runs 14 residues. The V gene lost 3 bases and the J gene lost 4 bases, with 10 bases spanning the gap. Germline V CDR1 and CDR2: WNHNN, SYGVQD (reference sequence).

The J gene is TRBJ2-6, the V gene TRBV4-2; 10 bases align to TRBD2. Germline lookup yields CDR1 LGHNA and CDR2 YNFKEQ. The CDR3 contains 16 residues. J was trimmed by 7 bases and V by 3 bases; bases with no gene match: 6. The CDR3 DNA reads as TGTGCCAGCAGCCATCTCTTAGCGGGGGGAGCCAACGTCCTGACTTTC. Its protein product is CASSHLLAGGANVLTF.

V is TRBV30 and J is TRBJ2-4; D is ambiguous. Germline assignment: CDR1 GTSNPN and CDR2 SVGIG (reference sequence). The CDR3 is made up of 12 amino acids. Deletions cut 5 bases from V and 0 bases from J, with 5 bases between. For the CDR3, the DNA is TGTGCCTGGGTGTTAGCCAAAAACATTCAGTACTTC. Protein: CAWVLAKNIQYF.

This clone appeared a single time. This chain connects TRBV12-3 or TRBV12-4 to TRBJ1-1; tentatively, D is TRBD1 (5 bases). The CDR3 sequence is 13 residues long. With 3 bases removed from V and 5 bases from J, the gap between germline ends came to 10 bases. The CDR3 DNA is TGTGCCAGCAGTTTTCAGGAGGGGACTGAAGCTTTCTTT. Translation: CASSFQEGTEAFF.

The chain couples TRBV7-2 to TRBJ2-7; a possible D gene is TRBD1 (6 bases). Germline assignment: CDR1 SGHTA and CDR2 FQGNSA. The CDR3 loop spans 14 amino acids. Trimming left V 5 bases short and J 5 bases short, with 16 bases between. In DNA, the CDR3 is TGTGCCAGCAGCCCCCTGAGGGGGATTCACGAGCAGTACTTC. Residues: CASSPLRGIHEQYF.

V is TRBV10-3 and J is TRBJ1-1; D may be TRBD1 (6 bases). This CDR3 contains 16 residues. The germline V gene encodes CDR1 ENHRY and CDR2 SYGVKD. V gave up 0 bases and J gave up 3 bases, with 14 bases separating them. This CDR3 is CAISESWGGGDTEAFF. CDR3 in DNA: TGTGCCATCAGTGAGTCCTGGGGCGGGGGCGACACTGAAGCTTTCTTT.